One and the same sample provided the 31 T cell receptor beta chains below, sequenced in a study of blood T cell repertoires in COVID-19. The table came from immunoSEQ multiplex PCR; TCRdb's copy has only in-frame clones and leaves some out. Altogether 250,000 to 300,000 clones are present, around 89% being singletons, with the ten largest covering roughly 9%. Sequencing used PBMCs or T cells enriched from blood (not recorded which). These receptors all come from a man between 40 and 49 years old who had recovered from COVID-19.

CDR3 loop: CASGQEGASEAFF. The CDR3 nucleotides read TGTGCCAGCGGTCAGGAGGGGGCGTCCGAAGCTTTCTTT. This chain joins TRBV11-3 and TRBJ1-1; 7 bases are shared with TRBD1. V lost 8 bases, J lost 8 bases, and 11 bases stayed unmatched. The CDR3 consists of 13 residues. Looked up from germline, CDR1 is SGHNT and CDR2 is YENEEA.

The chain has TRBV27 and TRBJ1-2, with 9 bases aligning to TRBD1. Germline V lookup: CDR1 MNHEY, CDR2 SMNVEV (reference sequence). The CDR3 runs 17 residues. With V trimmed by 6 bases and J by 0 bases, 11 bases remained unmatched. The DNA for the CDR3 is TGTGCCAGCAGCCCACAGGGGGCGAACGTAGCTAACTATGGCTACACCTTC. Its protein is CASSPQGANVANYGYTF.

The chain has TRBV19 and TRBJ1-3; D unclear. V was pared by 5 bases and J by 0 bases, with 14 bases between. The CDR3 is made up of 16 amino acids. CDR1 is LNHDA and CDR2 is SQIVND in the germline V gene (reference sequence). CDR3 coding DNA: TGTGCCAGTAGTGTTTCGTTGGCATCCTCTGGAAACACCATATATTTT. Its translation is CASSVSLASSGNTIYF.

The chain recombines TRBV29-1 with TRBJ2-7, with TRBD1 identical over 7 bases. The CDR3 sequence is 13 residues long. In germline, CDR1 is SQVTM, CDR2 ANQGSEA. With 4 bases clipped from V and 1 base from J, the junction kept 4 bases outside the gene matches. CDR3 sequence reads: CSVGDSRSYEQYF. CDR3 in DNA: TGCAGCGTTGGGGACAGCAGGTCCTACGAGCAGTACTTC.

The gene calls are TRBV4-1 and TRBJ2-1; 7 nucleotides line up with TRBD1. There are 17 residues in the CDR3. Germline V lookup: CDR1 MGHRA, CDR2 YSYEKL. The trim removed 1 base at V and 4 bases at J, leaving 10 bases unmatched. The CDR3 spells CASSQVYLFRGYNEQFF. CDR3 in DNA: TGCGCCAGCAGCCAAGTGTATCTTTTCAGGGGGTACAATGAGCAGTTCTTC.

The CDR3 DNA reads as TGTGCCAGCAGTCTCGACATACGCCCGGGACAGGGGGCCTCCTCTGGGGCCAACGTCCTGACTTTC. Its translation is CASSLDIRPGQGASSGANVLTF. The J gene is TRBJ2-6, the V gene TRBV27; the match to TRBD1 covers 12 bases. Trimming took 5 bases from V and 0 from J; bases not matched to a gene: 17. Germline CDR1 and CDR2: MNHEY and SMNVEV (reference sequence). The CDR3 contains 22 residues.

The rearrangement links TRBV7-3 to TRBJ2-2; the D gene is possibly TRBD2 (6 bases). This CDR3 has 17 residues. Trimming left V 5 bases short and J 1 base short, with 17 bases between. Germline-derived CDR1 and CDR2 are SGHTA and FQGTGA. The CDR3 here is CASSLRAGIQNTGELFF. Here the CDR3 DNA reads TGTGCCAGCAGCCTACGTGCGGGGATACAGAACACCGGGGAGCTGTTTTTT.

The chain employs TRBV28 and TRBJ2-7, with D possibly TRBD1 on 6 matching bases. CDR1 MDHEN and CDR2 SYDVKM come from the germline V gene. Trimming stripped 2 bases from V and 12 bases from J, with 20 bases between. The CDR3 extends over 14 amino acids. CDR3 nucleotides: TGTGCCAGCAGTTTAGGGACACACCAGGGTCGGACGTACTTC. This codes for CASSLGTHQGRTYF.

This sequence joins TRBV25-1 and TRBJ2-5; D unclear. The CDR3 spans 15 residues. The germline CDR1 and CDR2 sequences are MGHDK and SYGVNS. Trimming pared 0 bases from V and 2 bases from J, leaving 10 bases between. The CDR3 sequence: CASSEYKNSQETQYF. The DNA of the CDR3 is TGTGCCAGCAGTGAATATAAGAACTCTCAAGAGACCCAGTACTTC. The full variable domain, in which reference TRBV25-1 and TRBJ2-5 provide the parts outside the CDR3, is EADIYQTPRYLVIGTGKKITLECSQTMGHDKMYWYQQDPGMELHLIHYSYGVNSTEKGDLSSESTVSRIRTEHFPLTLESARPSHTSQYLCASSEYKNSQETQYFGPGTRLLVL.

This rearrangement joins TRBV7-9 to TRBJ2-7, with 8 bases fitting TRBD1. The trim removed 4 bases at V and 3 bases at J, leaving 8 bases unmatched. The germline gives CDR1 SEHNR, CDR2 FQNEAQ (reference sequence). This CDR3 has 15 residues. CDR3 bases: TGTGCCAGCAGCTCCCGACAGGGGAAGGGCTACGAGCAGTACTTC. It translates to CASSSRQGKGYEQYF.

V is TRBV24-1 and J is TRBJ2-5, with 7 bases aligning to TRBD1. With V trimmed by 6 bases and J by 3 bases, 9 bases remained unmatched. Germline V CDR1 and CDR2: KGHDR, SFDVKD. The CDR3 length is 15 residues. The CDR3 reads CATSPGGEGEETQYF. The CDR3 region has the DNA TGTGCCACCAGTCCAGGGGGAGAGGGGGAAGAGACCCAGTACTTC.

This clone was observed a handful of times. The gene calls are TRBV6-4 and TRBJ2-3; 12 nucleotides match TRBD2. The CDR3 has 15 amino acids. The trim removed 6 bases at V and 4 bases at J, leaving 5 bases unmatched. Per the germline V gene, CDR1 is MRHNA and CDR2 is SNTAGT. The CDR3, as DNA: TGTGCCAGCAGCACTAGCGGGGGGACGCCAGATACGCAGTATTTT. This codes for CASSTSGGTPDTQYF.

The chain employs TRBV7-3 and TRBJ2-3, with a possible D match to TRBD2 (5 bases). Germline V gene lookup returns CDR1 SGHTA and CDR2 FQGTGA. The CDR3 sequence is 14 residues long. With 2 bases removed from V and 2 bases from J, the gap between germline ends came to 8 bases. The DNA of the CDR3 is TGTGCCAGCAGCTTAGGGCTAGCCACAGATACGCAGTATTTT. Translating gives CASSLGLATDTQYF.

J is TRBJ2-5 and V is TRBV9, with TRBD2 matching over 13 bases. After removal of 0 bases from V and 5 bases from J, the junction contained 4 bases not matched to a gene. Germline assignment: CDR1 SGDLS and CDR2 YYNGEE. CDR3 length equals 16 residues. CDR3 in amino acids: CASSVEGLAGRETQYF. Here the CDR3 DNA reads TGTGCCAGCAGCGTAGAGGGACTAGCGGGGAGGGAGACCCAGTACTTC.

The V gene is TRBV25-1, the J gene TRBJ1-1; 11 bases match TRBD1. CDR1 is MGHDK, CDR2 SYGVNS, per germline. Trimming at V came to 8 bases and at J to 1 base, leaving 6 bases not matched to a gene. The CDR3 has 15 amino acids. The CDR3 sequence: CASSGTGGPNTEAFF. The CDR3 DNA reads as TGTGCCAGCTCCGGGACAGGGGGACCGAACACTGAAGCTTTCTTT.

The chain couples TRBV5-1 to TRBJ1-6, with a weak D call TRBD1 (6 bases). Trimming took 7 bases from V and 9 from J, leaving 20 bases between them. The CDR3 length is 15 residues. Germline V CDR1 and CDR2: SGHRS, YFSETQ. CDR3 sequence: CASATETGFGSPLHF. DNA for the CDR3: TGCGCCAGCGCAACCGAAACAGGGTTTGGTTCACCCCTCCACTTT.

The rearrangement links TRBV7-9 to TRBJ2-7; TRBD2 matches at 8 bases. With V trimmed by 3 bases and J by 0 bases, 16 bases remained unmatched. Germline V gene data show CDR1 as SEHNR and CDR2 as FQNEAQ (reference sequence). The CDR3 loop spans 19 amino acids. The chain's CDR3 is CASSFVPRSGGGTSYEQYF. CDR3 coding DNA: TGTGCCAGCAGCTTTGTCCCGCGGTCAGGCGGGGGGACCTCCTACGAGCAGTACTTC.

The chain recombines TRBV18 with TRBJ1-2; possibly TRBD1 for D (6 bases). V was trimmed by 3 bases and J by 8 bases, leaving 19 bases between them. This CDR3 is 15 amino acids long. Germline CDR1 and CDR2: KGHSH and LQKENI. As DNA, the CDR3 is TGTGCCAGCTCACCCTGGACAGATCCGGGCGAAGGCTACACCTTC. Its translation is CASSPWTDPGEGYTF.

This rearrangement joins TRBV5-6 to TRBJ2-7, with 7 bases matching TRBD1. Germline CDR1 is SGHDT and CDR2 is YYEEEE. V gave up 3 bases and J gave up 7 bases; unmatched junction bases: 1. This CDR3 is built from 11 residues. The CDR3 nucleotides read TGTGCCAGCAGCTCCAGGGGGGAGCAGTACTTC. Translating gives CASSSRGEQYF.

This chain links TRBV6-1 with TRBJ2-2, with D unresolved. CDR3 length: 15 residues. V lost 2 bases, J lost 4 bases, and 11 bases lay in between. Germline CDR1 MNHNS, CDR2 SASEGT. CDR3 nucleotide sequence: TGTGCCAGCAGTGAATCCGTCCCACTCACCGGGGAGCTGTTTTTT. Its translation: CASSESVPLTGELFF.

The rearrangement links TRBV4-1 to TRBJ1-2, with 8 bases fitting TRBD1. V was clipped by 2 bases and J by 6 bases; unmatched bases: 8. This CDR3 region has 15 residues. Per germline, CDR1 MGHRA and CDR2 YSYEKL. This CDR3 reads CASSQPGGAMDGYTF. CDR3 sequence (DNA): TGCGCCAGCAGCCAACCAGGGGGCGCGATGGATGGCTACACCTTC.

This clone was recorded once. This chain joins TRBV7-3 and TRBJ2-5; 11 positions agree with TRBD1. Germline-derived CDR1 and CDR2 are SGHTA and FQGTGA. V was clipped by 5 bases and J by 0 bases; unmatched bases: 14. The CDR3 length is 19 residues. Written as DNA, the CDR3 is TGTGCCAGCAGCCATGACAATTCCCGGGACAGGGGGGACCAAGAGACCCAGTACTTC. Its protein product is CASSHDNSRDRGDQETQYF.

The rearrangement uses TRBV28 and TRBJ2-1, with D possibly matching TRBD2 (5 bases). The germline CDR1 and CDR2 sequences are MDHEN and SYDVKM. The CDR3 loop spans 16 amino acids. V dropped 4 bases and J dropped 0 bases, with 13 bases sitting between them. The DNA of the CDR3 is TGTGCCAGCAGTTCACTAGGTTATTACTCCTACAATGAGCAGTTCTTC. Its protein product is CASSSLGYYSYNEQFF. The full variable domain, rest sourced from reference TRBV28 and TRBJ2-1, is DVKVTQSSRYLVKRTGEKVFLECVQDMDHENMFWYRQDPGLGLRLIYFSYDVKMKEKGDIPEGYSVSREKKERFSLILESASTNQTSMYLCASSSLGYYSYNEQFFGPGTRLTVL.

This chain connects TRBV18 to TRBJ2-1; 7 bases agree with TRBD2. The CDR3 is 14 amino acids. V shed 4 bases, J shed 4 bases, and the junction held 4 bases outside the gene matches. The germline V gene has CDR1 KGHSH and CDR2 LQKENI. The CDR3 nucleotides are TGTGCCAGCTCACAGCGGGACGATTACAATGAGCAGTTCTTC. This encodes CASSQRDDYNEQFF.

This rearrangement joins TRBV9 to TRBJ2-2; 14 bases are a match to TRBD2. V was clipped by 3 bases and J by 2 bases; unmatched bases: 6. The CDR3 is 18 amino acids. Per germline, CDR1 SGDLS and CDR2 YYNGEE. CDR3 bases: TGTGCCAGCAGCGGACGACTAGCGGGGGGGATAAACACCGGGGAGCTGTTTTTT. Its protein product is CASSGRLAGGINTGELFF. Based on the CDR3 plus reference TRBV9 and TRBJ2-2, the full variable domain is DSGVTQTPKHLITATGQRVTLRCSPRSGDLSVYWYQQSLDQGLQFLIQYYNGEERAKGNILERFSAQQFPDLHSELNLSSLELGDSALYFCASSGRLAGGINTGELFFGEGSRLTVL.

The J gene is TRBJ2-1, the V gene TRBV18; D not resolved. Germline V gene data show CDR1 as KGHSH and CDR2 as LQKENI. The CDR3 runs to 16 residues. The germline V and J ends were trimmed by 2 bases and 3 bases, with 14 bases remaining between them. DNA of the CDR3: TGTGCCAGCTCACCAACCAGAGCAGGAAACTACAATGAGCAGTTCTTC. Amino acids: CASSPTRAGNYNEQFF.

A few counts support this clone. The V and J genes are TRBV30 and TRBJ1-2, with TRBD1 matching 11 bases. Trimming cost V 5 bases and J 2 bases; bases outside gene matches: 10. The CDR3 extends over 16 amino acids. Germline V gives CDR1 GTSNPN, CDR2 SVGIG (reference sequence). CDR3 loop: CAWGRYRDRGNYGYTF. The CDR3 region has the DNA TGTGCCTGGGGGAGGTACCGGGACAGGGGGAACTATGGCTACACCTTC.

The CDR3 DNA reads as TGTGCCAGCAGCTCATTAGCGGGGGATCCAGATACGCAGTATTTT. Its translation is CASSSLAGDPDTQYF. The chain has TRBV13 and TRBJ2-3; 9 bases are a match to TRBD2. CDR3 length equals 15 residues. The junction had 6 bases not matched to a gene; V was cut back by 4 bases and J by 4 bases. Germline CDR1 reads PRHDT; CDR2 reads FYEKMQ (reference sequence).

V and J are TRBV5-4 and TRBJ2-5; TRBD2 matches at 13 bases. Trimming removed 4 bases from V and 4 bases from J; junction bases left unmatched: 4. CDR1 is SGHNT and CDR2 is YYREEE in the germline V gene (reference sequence). This CDR3 spans 15 amino acids. CDR3 coding DNA: TGTGCCAGCAGCCAGGGACTAGCGGGGACAGAGACCCAGTACTTC. Residues: CASSQGLAGTETQYF.

This sequence joins TRBV5-6 and TRBJ1-1, with 9 bases lining up with TRBD1. V trimming: 6 bases; J trimming: 6 bases; junction bases outside the gene matches: 9. Germline-derived CDR1 and CDR2 are SGHDT and YYEEEE. This CDR3 is 14 amino acids long. The CDR3 sequence is CASNSGQGIPEAFF. CDR3 in DNA: TGTGCCAGCAACTCGGGACAGGGAATCCCTGAAGCTTTCTTT.

The chain links TRBV6-1 to TRBJ1-2, with D unclear. CDR3 length: 15 residues. CDR1 MNHNS and CDR2 SASEGT come from the germline V gene. The V and J ends lost 2 bases and 7 bases respectively, with 17 bases between them. DNA for the CDR3: TGTGCCAGCAGTGAATTTAGCGGCAGGTTGATTGGCTACACCTTC. Amino acids: CASSEFSGRLIGYTF.